The sequence of this T cell receptor (beta chain) was determined in a study of CD8+ T cells in alopecia areata. The overall study: Severity scoring for treated patients was based on the percentage of affected scalp area.

This sample's treatment: oral pan-JAK inhibitor, 5-10 mg twice daily. The authors extracted RNA and reverse transcribed it into cDNA as the sequencing template. Sequencing was performed with immunoSEQ multiplex PCR; in TCRdb, only in-frame clones are kept and a portion is missing. The sample contains some 150,000 clones, roughly 63% of which appear only once. CDR3 length equals 15 residues. The junction had 10 bases not matched to a gene; V was cut back by 0 bases and J by 8 bases. Germline CDR1 and CDR2: SGHRS and YFSETQ. The input for sequencing was CD4+ T cells sorted from blood, taken at approximately week 61, from a patient treated with tofacitinib. The rearrangement joins TRBV5-1 to TRBJ1-1; 7 bases are a match to TRBD1. The TCR was taken from a human donor with alopecia areata. CDR3: CASSLETGITGEAFF. The CDR3 DNA is TGCGCCAGCAGCTTGGAGACAGGGATAACCGGGGAAGCTTTCTTT.